This T cell receptor (beta chain) is drawn from a study of tumor-infiltrating lymphocytes in primary liver carcinoma. Across the study: Donors had hepatocellular carcinoma or combined HCC and intrahepatic cholangiocarcinoma.

This clonotype has just a few counts. A constant-region primer served to make TCR beta cDNA from around 500 ng total RNA. Slightly modified ARM-PCR, run as three nested multiplex PCR rounds, produced the TCR beta libraries. The two initial PCR rounds, around 11 cycles each, used TRBV1-TRBV30 forward and C-beta reverse primers. One entry per CDR3 protein, called by TCRdb with MiXCR from the multiplex PCR reads. The sample has about 310,000 distinct CDR3 sequences, about 50% seen once. RNA isolated from unsorted whole blood supplied the blood RNA, with germline DNA also extracted. The CDR3 has 13 amino acids. V gave up 5 bases and J gave up 6 bases, with 11 bases separating them. Germline V gene sequence: CDR1 SEHNR, CDR2 FQNEAQ (reference sequence).

The sequence came from a woman younger than 45 with primary liver carcinoma and hepatitis B virus infection. Sequenced material: peripheral blood. V gene TRBV7-9 combines with J gene TRBJ2-1, with a tentative D call TRBD2 (5 bases). The CDR3 spells CASSLLEANEQFF. For the CDR3, the DNA is TGTGCCAGCAGCCTACTAGAGGCCAATGAGCAGTTCTTC.